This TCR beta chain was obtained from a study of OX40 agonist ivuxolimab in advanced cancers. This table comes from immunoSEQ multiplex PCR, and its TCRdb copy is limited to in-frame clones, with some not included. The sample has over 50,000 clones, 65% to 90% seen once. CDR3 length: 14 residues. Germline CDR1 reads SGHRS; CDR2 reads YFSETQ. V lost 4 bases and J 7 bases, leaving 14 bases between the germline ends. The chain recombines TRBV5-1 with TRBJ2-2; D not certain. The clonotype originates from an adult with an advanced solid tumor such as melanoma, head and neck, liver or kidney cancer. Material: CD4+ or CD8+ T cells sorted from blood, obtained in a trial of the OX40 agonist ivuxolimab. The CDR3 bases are TGCGCCAGCAGCCCTTTGGGGTTAGGCGGGGAGCTGTTTTTT. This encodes CASSPLGLGGELFF.